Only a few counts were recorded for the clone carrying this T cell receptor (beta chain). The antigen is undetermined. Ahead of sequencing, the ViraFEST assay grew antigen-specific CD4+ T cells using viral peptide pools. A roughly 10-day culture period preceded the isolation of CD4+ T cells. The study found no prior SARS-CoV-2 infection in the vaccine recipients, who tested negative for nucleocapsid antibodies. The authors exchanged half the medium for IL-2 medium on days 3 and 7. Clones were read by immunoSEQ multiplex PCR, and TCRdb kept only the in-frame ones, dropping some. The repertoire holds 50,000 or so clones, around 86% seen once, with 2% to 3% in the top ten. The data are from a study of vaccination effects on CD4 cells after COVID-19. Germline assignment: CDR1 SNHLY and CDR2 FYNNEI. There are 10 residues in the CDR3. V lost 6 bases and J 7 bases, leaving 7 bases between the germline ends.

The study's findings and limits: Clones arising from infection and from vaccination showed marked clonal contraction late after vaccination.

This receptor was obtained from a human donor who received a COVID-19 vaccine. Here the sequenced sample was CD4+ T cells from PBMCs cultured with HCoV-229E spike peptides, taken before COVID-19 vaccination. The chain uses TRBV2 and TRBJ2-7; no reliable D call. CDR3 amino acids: CASSGPEQYV. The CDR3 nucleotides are TGTGCCAGCAGCGGACCGGAGCAGTACGTC.